This passage covers 18 T cell receptor beta chains from one sample sequenced in a study of radiotherapy plus CTLA-4 blockade in lung cancer. Clones were sequenced by immunoSEQ multiplex PCR, and TCRdb holds only the in-frame ones, with some missing. The data contain around 44,000 clones, around 77% of them singletons. This specimen was peripheral blood, taken from a patient treated with radiotherapy plus ipilimumab. The receptors come from a human donor with non-small cell lung cancer whose response to radiotherapy plus ipilimumab could not be evaluated.

CDR3 protein: CASSSTGRETQYF. Written as DNA, the CDR3 is TGTGCCAGCAGCTCGACAGGGAGAGAGACCCAGTACTTC. V is TRBV7-2 and J is TRBJ2-5; TRBD1 agrees at 7 bases. CDR1 SGHTA and CDR2 FQGNSA come from the germline V gene. Losses at the gene ends were 4 bases for V and 4 bases for J; bases not matched to a gene: 3. The CDR3 covers 13 residues.

The count of this clone is one. The rearrangement uses TRBV11-1 and TRBJ1-2; tentative D call: TRBD1 (5 bases). Germline CDR1 SGHAT, CDR2 FQDESV (reference sequence). The CDR3 consists of 13 residues. V dropped 4 bases and J dropped 4 bases, with 10 bases sitting between them. The CDR3 spells CASSSRGGYGYTF. CDR3 coding DNA: TGTGCCAGCAGCTCACGGGGGGGCTATGGCTACACCTTC.

The chain has TRBV9 and TRBJ2-5; 10 bases are a match to TRBD2. The tail of the sequence fits TRBJ2-7 better, so the J call may be wrong. There are 15 residues in the CDR3. Per the germline V gene, CDR1 is SGDLS and CDR2 is YYNGEE. The CDR3 spells CASSVETSGEYEQYF. The CDR3 nucleotides are TGTGCCAGCAGCGTAGAAACTAGCGGGGAGTACGAGCAGTACTTC.

The sample holds one count of this clone. The rearrangement joins TRBV28 to TRBJ1-2, with D perhaps TRBD1 (6 bases). The germline gives CDR1 MDHEN, CDR2 SYDVKM. Trimming pared 4 bases from V and 5 bases from J, leaving 11 bases between. The CDR3 runs 13 residues. The CDR3: CASSYRVPYGYTF. CDR3 in DNA: TGTGCCAGCAGTTACAGGGTTCCGTATGGCTACACCTTC.

V is TRBV28 and J is TRBJ2-7; TRBD2 aligns across 7 bases. CDR1 and CDR2 (germline): MDHEN, SYDVKM. This CDR3 comprises 12 residues. V lost 6 bases and J lost 5; bases outside the gene matches: 4. The CDR3 sequence is CASRSGGDEQYF. For the CDR3, the DNA is TGTGCCAGCAGATCTGGGGGGGACGAGCAGTACTTC.

The chain couples TRBV28 to TRBJ2-7, with 11 nucleotides matching TRBD2. Germline CDR1 MDHEN, CDR2 SYDVKM. Losses at the gene ends were 6 bases for V and 7 bases for J; bases not matched to a gene: 5. This CDR3 is 13 amino acids long. The CDR3 nucleotides read TGTGCCAGCAGCGTAGCGGGAGGGAGTGAGCAGTACTTC. It encodes CASSVAGGSEQYF.

This chain links TRBV11-2 with TRBJ2-5; 9 bases agree with TRBD2. Germline values: CDR1 SGHAT, CDR2 FQNNGV. Trimming at V came to 4 bases and at J to 2 bases, leaving 2 bases not matched to a gene. The CDR3 extends over 14 amino acids. This CDR3 reads CASSYSGGQETQYF. CDR3 DNA: TGTGCCAGCAGCTACAGCGGGGGGCAAGAGACCCAGTACTTC.

This chain links TRBV5-1 with TRBJ2-1; 12 nucleotides line up with TRBD2. The V gene's germline CDR1 is SGHRS and CDR2 YFSETQ. The CDR3 spans 19 residues. V lost 4 bases, J lost 7 bases, and 18 bases stayed unmatched. CDR3 coding DNA: TGCGCCAGCAGCCGTATCACTACCCCGACTAGCGGGGGCGGGAATGAGCAGTTCTTC. It encodes CASSRITTPTSGGGNEQFF.

The J gene is TRBJ2-2, the V gene TRBV18; 8 bases agree with TRBD1. The trim removed 6 bases at V and 4 bases at J, leaving 7 bases unmatched. There are 15 residues in the CDR3. The germline gives CDR1 KGHSH, CDR2 LQKENI. In nucleotides, the CDR3 is TGTGCCAGCTCTCTCGACAGGGGAGGCACCGGGGAGCTGTTTTTT. This sequence encodes CASSLDRGGTGELFF.

V and J are TRBV5-4 and TRBJ2-3, with TRBD1 as a possible D gene (6 bases). Germline V gives CDR1 SGHNT, CDR2 YYREEE (reference sequence). The CDR3 totals 15 residues. Between the trimmed V and J ends, which lost 2 bases and 2 bases, there was a span of 12 bases. The CDR3 is CASSFLSGATDTQYF. The CDR3 region has the DNA TGTGCCAGCAGCTTTCTTTCAGGGGCCACAGATACGCAGTATTTT.

The chain joins TRBV14 to TRBJ2-5; the D is unclear. Near its end, the DNA agrees better with TRBJ2-7, so the J call may be wrong. Germline values: CDR1 SGHDN, CDR2 FVKESK. This CDR3 comprises 16 residues. This CDR3 is CASSHLTRASSYEQYF. The DNA for the CDR3 is TGTGCCAGCAGCCACCTGACTCGCGCGAGCTCCTACGAGCAGTACTTC.

This rearrangement joins TRBV7-2 to TRBJ2-1; D is perhaps TRBD1 (6 bases). V was clipped by 5 bases and J by 10 bases, with 18 bases between them. This CDR3 is built from 14 residues. CDR1 is SGHTA and CDR2 is FQGNSA in the germline V gene. The CDR3 DNA reads as TGTGCCAGCAGCCCACCACACCCCGGGACAGAGCAGTTCTTC. Translation: CASSPPHPGTEQFF. Complete variable domain (other parts from reference TRBV7-2 and TRBJ2-1): GAGVSQSPSNKVTEKGKDVELRCDPISGHTALYWYRQSLGQGLEFLIYFQGNSAPDKSGLPSDRFSAERTGGSVSTLTIQRTQQEDSAVYLCASSPPHPGTEQFFGPGTRLTVL.

This clone was seen more than once but under ten times. The rearrangement joins TRBV7-2 to TRBJ2-3; 7 nucleotides match TRBD1. The J segment lost 5 bases and the V segment lost 1 base, leaving 9 bases of the junction unmatched. CDR3 size: 16 residues. Germline loops: CDR1 SGHTA, CDR2 FQGNSA. CDR3 in amino acids: CASSLVGGVSLDTQYF. CDR3 sequence (DNA): TGTGCCAGCAGCTTAGTAGGGGGCGTAAGCTTAGATACGCAGTATTTT.

In its sample, this clone was seen once. The chain employs TRBV6-5 and TRBJ2-5, with D possibly being TRBD1 (6 bases). This CDR3 has 14 amino acids. Germline loops: CDR1 MNHEY, CDR2 SVGAGI. Trimming took 5 bases from V and 4 from J, leaving 14 bases between them. Here the CDR3 DNA reads TGTGCCAGCAGTGCTCAACAGGGTAGAGAGACCCAGTACTTC. Protein: CASSAQQGRETQYF.

Concerning this clone: The same CDR3 also results from other DNA sequences found in this sample. J is TRBJ2-5 and V is TRBV5-1, with D hard to call. This CDR3 contains 13 residues. V was pared by 0 bases and J by 2 bases, with 5 bases between. Germline values: CDR1 SGHRS, CDR2 YFSETQ. The CDR3 region has the DNA TGCGCCAGCAGCTTGGATAGACAAGAGACCCAGTACTTC. It encodes CASSLDRQETQYF.

DNA for the CDR3: TGTGCCAGTAGTATAGCAGGGGCGAACACTGAAGCTTTCTTT. It is translated as CASSIAGANTEAFF. The V and J genes are TRBV19 and TRBJ1-1, with D perhaps TRBD1 (6 bases). Between the trimmed V and J ends, which lost 1 base and 1 base, there was a span of 7 bases. The CDR3 consists of 14 residues. The germline CDR1 and CDR2 sequences are LNHDA and SQIVND (reference sequence).

V and J are TRBV7-8 and TRBJ2-7, with 10 bases fitting TRBD2. This CDR3 contains 17 residues. The germline CDR1 and CDR2 sequences are SGHVS and FQNEAQ. V shed 0 bases, J shed 1 base, and the junction held 6 bases outside the gene matches. The CDR3 DNA reads as TGTGCCAGCAGCTTAGCGGGCCTAGCGGGGGAATCCTACGAGCAGTACTTC. It specifies CASSLAGLAGESYEQYF.

The gene calls are TRBV4-3 and TRBJ1-4, with 9 bases matching TRBD1. The V gene end was trimmed by 4 bases and the J gene end by 5 bases; junction bases not matched to a gene: 8. This CDR3 spans 16 amino acids. Germline CDR1 reads LGHNA; CDR2 reads YSLEER. The CDR3 nucleotides read TGCGCCAGCAGCCTATCGCGAGGGACAGGGAATGAAAAACTGTTTTTT. Translating gives CASSLSRGTGNEKLFF.